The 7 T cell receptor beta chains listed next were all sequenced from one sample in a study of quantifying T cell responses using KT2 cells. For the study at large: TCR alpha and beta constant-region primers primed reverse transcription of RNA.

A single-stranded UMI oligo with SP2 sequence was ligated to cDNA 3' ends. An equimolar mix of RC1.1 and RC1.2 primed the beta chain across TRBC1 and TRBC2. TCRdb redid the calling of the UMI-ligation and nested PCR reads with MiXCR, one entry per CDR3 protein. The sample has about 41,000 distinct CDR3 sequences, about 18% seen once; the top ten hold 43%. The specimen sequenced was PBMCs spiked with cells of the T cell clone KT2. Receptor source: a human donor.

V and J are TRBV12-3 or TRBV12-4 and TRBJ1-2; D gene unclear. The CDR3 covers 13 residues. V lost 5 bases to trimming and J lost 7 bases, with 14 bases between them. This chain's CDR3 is CASSPFRALGYTF. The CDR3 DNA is TGTGCCAGCAGTCCGTTTCGAGCGCTTGGCTACACCTTC.

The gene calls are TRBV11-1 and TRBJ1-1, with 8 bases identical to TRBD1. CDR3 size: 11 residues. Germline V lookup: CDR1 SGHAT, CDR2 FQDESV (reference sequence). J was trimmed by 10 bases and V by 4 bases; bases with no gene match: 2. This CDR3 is CASSSGTGAFF. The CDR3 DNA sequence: TGTGCCAGCAGCTCCGGGACAGGAGCTTTCTTT.

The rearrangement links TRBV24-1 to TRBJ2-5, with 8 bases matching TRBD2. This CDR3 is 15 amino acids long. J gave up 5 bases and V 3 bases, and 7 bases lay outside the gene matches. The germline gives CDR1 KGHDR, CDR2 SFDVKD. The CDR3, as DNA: TGTGCCACCAGTGATGCGGGAGGCCTCAGGGAGACCCAGTACTTC. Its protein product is CATSDAGGLRETQYF.

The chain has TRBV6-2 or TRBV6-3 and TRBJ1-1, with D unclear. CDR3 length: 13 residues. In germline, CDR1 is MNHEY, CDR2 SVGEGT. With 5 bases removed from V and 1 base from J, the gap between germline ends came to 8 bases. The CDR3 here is CASSPTENTEAFF. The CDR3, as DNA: TGTGCCAGCAGTCCTACAGAGAACACTGAAGCTTTCTTT.

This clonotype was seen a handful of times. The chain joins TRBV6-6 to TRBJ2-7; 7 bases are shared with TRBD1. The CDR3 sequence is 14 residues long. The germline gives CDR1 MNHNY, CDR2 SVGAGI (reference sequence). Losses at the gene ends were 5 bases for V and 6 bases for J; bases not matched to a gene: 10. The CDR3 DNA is TGTGCCAGCAGTCTCGCCGGGACAGTTTTCGAGCAGTACTTC. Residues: CASSLAGTVFEQYF.

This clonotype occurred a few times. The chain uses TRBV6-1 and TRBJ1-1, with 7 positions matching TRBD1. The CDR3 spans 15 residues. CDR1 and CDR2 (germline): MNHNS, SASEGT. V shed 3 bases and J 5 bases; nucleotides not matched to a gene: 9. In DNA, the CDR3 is TGTGCCAGCAGTGAGGCGACAGGGACGATTACTGAAGCTTTCTTT. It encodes CASSEATGTITEAFF.

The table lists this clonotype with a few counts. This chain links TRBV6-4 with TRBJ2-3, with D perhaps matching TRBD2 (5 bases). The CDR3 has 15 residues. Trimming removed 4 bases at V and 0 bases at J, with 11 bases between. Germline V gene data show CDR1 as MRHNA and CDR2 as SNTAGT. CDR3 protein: CASSGEPASTDTQYF. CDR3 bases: TGTGCCAGCAGTGGGGAGCCAGCTAGCACAGATACGCAGTATTTT.